The 8 T cell receptor beta chains below all came from one sample that was sequenced in a study of early T cells in non-severe SARS-CoV-2 infection. Each CDR3 protein is one row after TCRdb ran MiXCR on the 5' RACE reads. The data contain about 59,000 distinct CDR3 sequences, 13% of them singletons. Sequencing was performed on whole blood, taken at baseline. The source of these receptors is an adult who was a healthcare worker with PCR-confirmed SARS-CoV-2 infection or an uninfected control (not recorded which).

This clonotype has at least ten counts. In nucleotides, the CDR3 is TGTGCCAGTAGTGCCGGAGCTAGCGGGAGAGATGAGCAGTTCTTC. Its protein is CASSAGASGRDEQFF. The V call is TRBV19, the J call TRBJ2-1, with 10 bases identical to TRBD2. V lost 5 bases, J lost 8 bases, and 9 bases stayed unmatched. This CDR3 is 15 amino acids long. Germline assignment: CDR1 LNHDA and CDR2 SQIVND (reference sequence).

This clonotype has only a few counts. This sequence joins TRBV7-8 and TRBJ2-3; no clear D. Per germline, CDR1 SGHVS and CDR2 FQNEAQ. The CDR3 spans 15 residues. The V end was cut by 5 bases, the J end by 0 bases, with 12 bases between. The CDR3 region has the DNA TGTGCCAGCAGCCCCGTGACCCAAAGCACAGATACGCAGTATTTT. Encoded protein: CASSPVTQSTDTQYF.

This clonotype was recorded at least ten times. V usage is TRBV28 and J usage is TRBJ2-2, with 8 bases aligning to TRBD1. V gave up 4 bases and J gave up 0 bases; unmatched junction bases: 10. This CDR3 has 18 amino acids. Germline CDR1 and CDR2: MDHEN and SYDVKM. The CDR3: CASSSLKQGDTNTGELFF. The CDR3 region has the DNA TGTGCCAGCAGTTCCCTTAAACAGGGGGACACGAACACCGGGGAGCTGTTTTTT.

There are a few counts of this clonotype. The chain recombines TRBV7-9 with TRBJ2-7; D is possibly TRBD1 (6 bases). Deletions cut 4 bases from V and 2 bases from J, with 12 bases between. Germline V CDR1 and CDR2: SEHNR, FQNEAQ (reference sequence). The length of the CDR3 is 14 residues. CDR3 DNA: TGTGCCAGCAGCTCTTCGGGACACCCCTACGAGCAGTACTTC. It encodes CASSSSGHPYEQYF. Looking up the rest from reference TRBV7-9 and TRBJ2-7 gives the full variable domain: DTGVSQNPRHKITKRGQNVTFRCDPISEHNRLYWYRQTLGQGPEFLTYFQNEAQLEKSRLLSDRFSAERPKGSFSTLEIQRTEQGDSAMYLCASSSSGHPYEQYFGPGTRLTVT.

This clonotype was picked up many times. The chain couples TRBV29-1 to TRBJ1-2; maybe TRBD1 (6 bases). The CDR3 totals 12 residues. The V end was cut by 4 bases, the J end by 3 bases, with 9 bases between. Germline V gene sequence: CDR1 SQVTM, CDR2 ANQGSEA. The CDR3 loop is CSVAQGYYGYTF. The CDR3 DNA is TGCAGCGTTGCCCAGGGGTACTATGGCTACACCTTC.

This clonotype was detected ten times or more. This chain uses TRBV9 with TRBJ1-1; TRBD1 might be the D (6 bases). V was pared by 4 bases and J by 0 bases, with 19 bases between. The germline CDR1 and CDR2 sequences are SGDLS and YYNGEE. The length of the CDR3 is 17 residues. In nucleotides, the CDR3 is TGTGCCAGCAGCCCGAGGGGCAGGGGTTACATGAACACTGAAGCTTTCTTT. Translating it yields CASSPRGRGYMNTEAFF.

This clonotype was counted at least ten times. The chain links TRBV5-5 to TRBJ1-1; TRBD1 agrees at 10 bases. This CDR3 comprises 14 residues. Germline assignment: CDR1 SGHKS and CDR2 YYEKEE (reference sequence). The V and J ends lost 5 bases and 5 bases, in that order; junction bases with no gene match: 6. Here the CDR3 DNA reads TGTGCCAGCAGTCGGGACAGGGGAATAACTGAAGCTTTCTTT. Its protein is CASSRDRGITEAFF. The full variable domain, with the rest looked up from reference TRBV5-5 and TRBJ1-1, is DAGVTQSPTHLIKTRGQQVTLRCSPISGHKSVSWYQQVLGQGPQFIFQYYEKEERGRGNFPDRFSARQFPNYSSELNVNALLLGDSALYLCASSRDRGITEAFFGQGTRLTVV.

The gene calls are TRBV12-3 or TRBV12-4 and TRBJ2-7; TRBD2 agrees at 13 bases. The CDR3 is 13 residues long. The junction had 2 bases not matched to a gene; V was cut back by 7 bases and J by 5 bases. The CDR3 reads CASKLAGGHEQYF. CDR3 sequence (DNA): TGTGCCAGCAAACTAGCGGGGGGGCACGAGCAGTACTTC.